Shown below are 28 T cell receptor beta chains from a single sample sequenced in a study of cytomegalovirus exposure and HLA in healthy donors. Primers: 60 Vbeta forward and 13 Jbeta reverse. Assay used: immunoSEQ multiplex PCR; TCRdb lists only in-frame clones, some missing. The sample has about 59,000 clones, about four fifths seen once. Sample: PBMCs. The receptors come from a man between 35 and 55 years old in good health and CMV-seronegative.

The rearrangement joins TRBV6-5 to TRBJ1-6; TRBD1 matches 7 bases. The CDR3 is made up of 15 amino acids. CDR1 is MNHEY, CDR2 SVGAGI, per germline. The J segment lost 5 bases and the V segment lost 4 bases, leaving 5 bases of the junction unmatched. DNA for the CDR3: TGTGCCAGCAGTTCCTCCGGACAGGATAATTCACCCCTCCACTTT. Amino acid sequence: CASSSSGQDNSPLHF.

This clone appeared a single time. The chain uses TRBV6-4 and TRBJ2-3; D not certain. The CDR3 sequence is 14 residues long. The V end lost 4 bases, the J end lost 5 bases, and 13 bases lay between the germline ends. Germline V CDR1 and CDR2: MRHNA, SNTAGT. The CDR3 DNA is TGTGCCAGCAGTGTAGAGGTCTTTGGAGATACGCAGTATTTT. Translated: CASSVEVFGDTQYF.

This chain links TRBV7-2 with TRBJ2-5; 7 nucleotides align to TRBD1. Germline trimming cut 8 bases from V and 4 bases from J; bases unmatched to any gene: 13. CDR1 and CDR2 from the germline V gene are SGHTA and FQGNSA. CDR3 length equals 15 residues. The CDR3 reads CASATRDRRVETQYF. CDR3 nucleotide sequence: TGTGCCAGCGCCACCCGGGACAGAAGGGTAGAGACCCAGTACTTC.

This clone was seen just once. The V and J genes are TRBV19 and TRBJ2-3; a possible D gene is TRBD1 (6 bases). Germline CDR1 LNHDA, CDR2 SQIVND (reference sequence). The CDR3 is 13 amino acids. Trimming took 5 bases from V and 3 from J, leaving 9 bases between them. CDR3 residues: CASSSTGTDTQYF. CDR3 nucleotide sequence: TGTGCCAGTAGTTCCACAGGGACAGATACGCAGTATTTT.

The V and J genes are TRBV21-1 and TRBJ1-2; the table's D call TRBD1 went unverified against the DNA. TRBV21-1 is labeled a pseudogene. The length of the CDR3 is 15 residues. The CDR3 DNA sequence: TGTGCCAGCAGCAAACACAGGGACGATAACTATGGCTACACCTTC. Protein sequence: CASSKHRDDNYGYTF.

This clone was observed a single time. In nucleotides, the CDR3 is TGTGCCAGCAGTGCGGTCAATGATAATGAGCAGTTCTTC. Its protein product is CASSAVNDNEQFF. The gene calls are TRBV28 and TRBJ2-1; no clear D gene. V lost 5 bases to trimming and J lost 7 bases, with 12 bases between them. CDR1 is MDHEN and CDR2 is SYDVKM in the germline V gene. This CDR3 is 13 amino acids long.

The chain has TRBV9 and TRBJ2-2; no clear D. V dropped 4 bases and J dropped 6 bases, with 10 bases sitting between them. The length of the CDR3 is 13 residues. From germline, CDR1 is SGDLS and CDR2 YYNGEE. The CDR3 DNA sequence: TGTGCCAGCAGCCCTACGGGTTCCGGGGAGCTGTTTTTT. Its translation is CASSPTGSGELFF.

The rearrangement links TRBV6-1 to TRBJ2-5; a possible D gene is TRBD1 (5 bases). The end of the DNA aligns better with TRBJ2-7, so the J call may be wrong. Per germline, CDR1 MNHNS and CDR2 SASEGT. The CDR3 totals 12 residues. CDR3 loop: CASNLGVYEQYF. DNA for the CDR3: TGTGCCAGCAATTTAGGGGTGTACGAGCAGTACTTC.

The chain employs TRBV7-3 and TRBJ2-2, with 12 bases identical to TRBD1. Germline V gives CDR1 SGHTA, CDR2 FQGTGA. The junction had 15 bases not matched to a gene; V was cut back by 5 bases and J by 8 bases. The CDR3 is 18 residues long. CDR3 sequence: CASSTNRRGTGGPGELFF. CDR3 in DNA: TGTGCCAGCAGCACAAATCGTCGTGGGACAGGGGGCCCGGGGGAGCTGTTTTTT.

In its sample, this clone was seen a few times. CDR3 residues: CASSTRVGQGHYNSPLHF. In nucleotides, the CDR3 is TGCGCCAGCAGCACCCGTGTGGGACAGGGACATTATAATTCACCCCTCCACTTT. The rearrangement joins TRBV5-1 to TRBJ1-6; TRBD1 agrees at 9 bases. The germline V gene encodes CDR1 SGHRS and CDR2 YFSETQ. CDR3 length: 18 amino acids. Trimming removed 4 bases from V and 4 bases from J; junction bases left unmatched: 12. The full variable domain, with the rest looked up from reference TRBV5-1 and TRBJ1-6, is KAGVTQTPRYLIKTRGQQVTLSCSPISGHRSVSWYQQTPGQGLQFLFEYFSETQRNKGNFPGRFSGRQFSNSRSEMNVSTLELGDSALYLCASSTRVGQGHYNSPLHFGNGTRLTVT.

A few counts support this clone. This chain links TRBV5-1 with TRBJ2-7, with 8 bases identical to TRBD1. The CDR3 runs 16 residues. J lost 2 bases, V lost 0 bases, and 7 bases had no gene match. Germline V gene lookup returns CDR1 SGHRS and CDR2 YFSETQ. The CDR3 nucleotides read TGCGCCAGCAGCTTGGATGCGGGACAGGCCACCTACGAGCAGTACTTC. It codes for CASSLDAGQATYEQYF.

The V and J genes are TRBV25-1 and TRBJ1-1; 7 bases align to TRBD1. The germline CDR1 and CDR2 sequences are MGHDK and SYGVNS. The CDR3 loop spans 15 amino acids. J lost 0 bases, V lost 6 bases, and 7 bases had no gene match. CDR3 DNA: TGTGCCAGCAGCCGGGACAGCTTTTTGAACACTGAAGCTTTCTTT. Translated: CASSRDSFLNTEAFF. Supplemented by reference TRBV25-1 and TRBJ1-1, the full variable domain reads EADIYQTPRYLVIGTGKKITLECSQTMGHDKMYWYQQDPGMELHLIHYSYGVNSTEKGDLSSESTVSRIRTEHFPLTLESARPSHTSQYLCASSRDSFLNTEAFFGQGTRLTVV.

The chain employs TRBV29-1 and TRBJ2-1; 9 bases fit TRBD1. Germline assignment: CDR1 SQVTM and CDR2 ANQGSEA. Germline trimming cut 6 bases from V and 5 bases from J; bases unmatched to any gene: 8. The CDR3 covers 14 residues. The CDR3 is CSVRGTGFDNEQFF. The CDR3 nucleotides are TGCAGCGTAAGGGGGACAGGGTTCGACAATGAGCAGTTCTTC.

The chain has TRBV7-6 and TRBJ1-1, with D possibly matching TRBD1 (5 bases). This CDR3 has 16 residues. V was pared by 4 bases and J by 0 bases, with 15 bases between. The germline gives CDR1 SGHVS, CDR2 FNYEAQ. The CDR3 is CASSSPGGSVNTEAFF. The DNA of the CDR3 is TGTGCCAGCAGCTCCCCGGGGGGGTCGGTGAACACTGAAGCTTTCTTT. The variable domain in full, completed from reference TRBV7-6 and TRBJ1-1, reads GAGVSQSPRYKVTKRGQDVALRCDPISGHVSLYWYRQALGQGPEFLTYFNYEAQQDKSGLPNDRFSAERPEGSISTLTIQRTEQRDSAMYRCASSSPGGSVNTEAFFGQGTRLTVV.

This clone was observed a few times. This chain uses TRBV9 with TRBJ1-1; 7 bases are a match to TRBD1. The CDR3 consists of 16 residues. Germline CDR1 SGDLS, CDR2 YYNGEE. Unmatched junction bases numbered 11, after V lost 3 bases and J lost 3 bases. Here the CDR3 reads CASSGAPGTVYTEAFF. The CDR3 DNA sequence: TGTGCCAGCAGCGGCGCCCCCGGGACAGTTTACACTGAAGCTTTCTTT.

The table lists this clone with a few counts. The genes are TRBV6-6 and TRBJ1-2; tentative D call: TRBD1 (6 bases). With 7 bases removed from V and 7 bases from J, the gap between germline ends came to 10 bases. The CDR3 has 11 residues. From germline, CDR1 is MNHNY and CDR2 SVGAGI (reference sequence). The CDR3 loop is CASNDRSGYTF. The DNA for the CDR3 is TGTGCCAGCAACGACAGGTCTGGCTACACCTTC.

The genes are TRBV9 and TRBJ2-2; the D gene is possibly TRBD2 (6 bases). The germline V gene has CDR1 SGDLS and CDR2 YYNGEE. The V and J ends lost 0 bases and 8 bases respectively, with 17 bases between them. The CDR3 extends over 16 amino acids. In DNA form, the CDR3 reads TGTGCCAGCAGCGTAGTTGACATCACGGCGGGAGGGGAGCTGTTTTTT. It encodes CASSVVDITAGGELFF.

CDR3: CASRGQTTGELFF. The CDR3 coding sequence is TGTGCCAGTAGGGGGCAGACAACCGGGGAGCTGTTTTTT. The chain joins TRBV19 to TRBJ2-2; weak D call: TRBD1 (5 bases). The CDR3 runs 13 residues. Between the trimmed V and J ends, which lost 6 bases and 5 bases, there was a span of 10 bases. The V gene's germline CDR1 is LNHDA and CDR2 SQIVND (reference sequence).

This chain connects TRBV10-2 to TRBJ1-1; unclear D gene. With 4 bases removed from V and 2 bases from J, the gap between germline ends came to 11 bases. Germline-derived CDR1 and CDR2 are WSHSY and SAAADI. CDR3 length equals 14 residues. CDR3: CASSVLEGNTEAFF. The CDR3 region has the DNA TGCGCCAGCAGTGTCCTAGAAGGCAACACTGAAGCTTTCTTT.

This clone was counted only a few times. The chain joins TRBV4-3 to TRBJ1-3; TRBD1 aligns across 7 bases. Germline loops: CDR1 LGHNA, CDR2 YSLEER. V was clipped by 1 base and J by 0 bases; unmatched bases: 0. This CDR3 has 15 amino acids. CDR3 bases: TGCGCCAGCAGCCAAGGGACAGGCTCTGGAAACACCATATATTTT. Its translation: CASSQGTGSGNTIYF.

This sequence joins TRBV7-2 and TRBJ2-5, with 7 positions matching TRBD2. This CDR3 has 15 residues. Germline V gives CDR1 SGHTA, CDR2 FQGNSA. V lost 1 base and J lost 2; bases outside the gene matches: 4. The CDR3 is CASSLVAGGQETQYF. DNA of the CDR3: TGTGCCAGCAGCTTAGTAGCGGGCGGTCAAGAGACCCAGTACTTC.

The J gene is TRBJ2-4, the V gene TRBV7-9; 8 positions agree with TRBD1. With 0 bases clipped from V and 6 bases from J, the junction kept 4 bases outside the gene matches. Germline CDR1 is SEHNR and CDR2 is FQNEAQ (reference sequence). The CDR3 spans 15 residues. The CDR3 reads CASSLAFGQGNIQYF. CDR3 DNA: TGTGCCAGCAGCTTAGCGTTCGGACAGGGAAACATTCAGTACTTC.

Only one count was recorded for this clone. This chain connects TRBV5-1 to TRBJ2-5, with 11 bases lining up with TRBD2. CDR3 length equals 16 residues. The germline gives CDR1 SGHRS, CDR2 YFSETQ. J lost 3 bases, V lost 0 bases, and 4 bases had no gene match. CDR3: CASSLALSGGEETQYF. The CDR3 DNA reads as TGCGCCAGCAGCTTGGCCCTTAGCGGGGGGGAAGAGACCCAGTACTTC.

This chain uses TRBV5-4 with TRBJ2-5; 7 bases map to TRBD1. The CDR3 runs 14 residues. With 4 bases clipped from V and 4 bases from J, the junction kept 7 bases outside the gene matches. CDR1 and CDR2 (germline): SGHNT, YYREEE (reference sequence). CDR3 nucleotides: TGTGCCAGCAGCCGGGCGACAGGGATAGAGACCCAGTACTTC. This codes for CASSRATGIETQYF. Complete variable domain (other parts from reference TRBV5-4 and TRBJ2-5): ETGVTQSPTHLIKTRGQQVTLRCSSQSGHNTVSWYQQALGQGPQFIFQYYREEENGRGNFPPRFSGLQFPNYSSELNVNALELDDSALYLCASSRATGIETQYFGPGTRLLVL.

This clone was found a few times. V and J are TRBV27 and TRBJ2-3, with 13 bases matching TRBD2. With V trimmed by 4 bases and J by 4 bases, 11 bases remained unmatched. The CDR3 sequence is 18 residues long. Germline V gene lookup returns CDR1 MNHEY and CDR2 SMNVEV (reference sequence). CDR3 sequence reads: CASSSSGLAGENADTQYF. DNA of the CDR3: TGTGCCAGCAGTTCATCAGGACTAGCGGGGGAGAACGCAGATACGCAGTATTTT.

Written as DNA, the CDR3 is TGTGCCAGCAGGACCGGGACTAGTTATGGCAATGAGCAGTTCTTC. As protein: CASRTGTSYGNEQFF. The rearrangement joins TRBV2 to TRBJ2-1, with 8 bases matching TRBD2. There are 15 residues in the CDR3. Germline lookup yields CDR1 SNHLY and CDR2 FYNNEI. The V and J ends lost 6 bases and 6 bases, in that order; junction bases with no gene match: 10.

This chain links TRBV5-1 with TRBJ2-7; 7 nucleotides line up with TRBD1. After removal of 1 base from V and 3 bases from J, the junction contained 1 base not matched to a gene. Germline loops: CDR1 SGHRS, CDR2 YFSETQ. This CDR3 is 13 amino acids long. Written as DNA, the CDR3 is TGCGCCAGCAGCTTGTACAGGGGCTACGAGCAGTACTTC. Translated: CASSLYRGYEQYF.

This clone was counted a single time. The rearrangement uses TRBV29-1 and TRBJ2-1; D is unclear. CDR3 length: 14 amino acids. Germline V CDR1 and CDR2: SQVTM, ANQGSEA. V shed 4 bases and J shed 0 bases, with 10 bases lying between them. The CDR3 nucleotides are TGCAGCGTTGTTAGCACCCACTCCTACAATGAGCAGTTCTTC. This codes for CSVVSTHSYNEQFF.